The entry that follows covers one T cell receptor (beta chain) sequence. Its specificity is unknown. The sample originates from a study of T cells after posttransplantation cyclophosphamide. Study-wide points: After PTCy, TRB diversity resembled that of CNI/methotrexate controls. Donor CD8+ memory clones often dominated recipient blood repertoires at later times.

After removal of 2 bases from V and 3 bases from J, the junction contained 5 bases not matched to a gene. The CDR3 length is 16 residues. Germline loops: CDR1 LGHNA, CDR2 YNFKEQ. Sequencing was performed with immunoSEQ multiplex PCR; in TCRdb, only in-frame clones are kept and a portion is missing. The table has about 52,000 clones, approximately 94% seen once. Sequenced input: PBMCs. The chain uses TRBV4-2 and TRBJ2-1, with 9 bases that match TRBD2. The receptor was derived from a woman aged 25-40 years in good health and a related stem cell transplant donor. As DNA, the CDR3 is TGTGCCAGCAGCCAACCAGCGGGGGGCCTCTACAATGAGCAGTTCTTC. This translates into CASSQPAGGLYNEQFF.